Sequencing of this T cell receptor beta chain was carried out in a study of blood T cell repertoires in COVID-19. Study as a whole: Acute and convalescent COVID-19 samples came from the United States, Italy and Spain. Sources were T cells, B-cell-depleted T cells, or PBMCs; the material itself was cDNA or gDNA.

The V and J ends lost 2 bases and 3 bases respectively, with 11 bases between them. This CDR3 has 15 amino acids. CDR1 is MNHEY, CDR2 SVGEGT, per germline. Methods used by the authors: The authors estimated nucleated cell counts from reference gene primer amplification. The method was immunoSEQ multiplex PCR; TCRdb's version includes in-frame clones alone and lacks a portion of them. That table furnishes V, J and clone size, whereas the DNA furnished D and trimming. Among 35,000 to 45,000 clones listed, over 75% were seen once. This clone was observed a few times. The sample consisted of peripheral blood. The clonotype originates from a human donor in a cohort sampled during active COVID-19. V usage is TRBV6-2 or TRBV6-3 and J usage is TRBJ2-1, with D maybe TRBD1 (5 bases). CDR3 in DNA: TGTGCCAGCAGTTACAACGCACAGGTCTACAATGAGCAGTTCTTC. The encoded protein is CASSYNAQVYNEQFF.